The T cell receptor (beta chain) under discussion was sequenced for a study of T cell responses to AZD1222 COVID-19 vaccine. Generated by immunoSEQ multiplex PCR, the TCRdb table keeps only in-frame clones and is missing some. The table shows some 130,000 clones, with 90% to 95% occurring only once. Findings and caveats of the study: The donor group comprised mostly white British people and more females; the analysis possibly underestimated clonal diversity.

With regard to this clone: Its target is not known.

The germline V gene encodes CDR1 SGHRS and CDR2 YFSETQ. The CDR3 length is 14 residues. The J segment lost 7 bases and the V segment lost 2 bases, leaving 7 bases of the junction unmatched. The sequences come from peripheral blood, collected 28 days after the second AZD1222 dose. The rearrangement joins TRBV5-1 to TRBJ1-1; 8 bases fit TRBD1. This TCR came from an adult who received the AZD1222 COVID-19 vaccine. The CDR3 nucleotides are TGCGCCAGCAGCTTTCAGGGGGCGGGCGGTGAAGCTTTCTTT. This gives the protein CASSFQGAGGEAFF.